This TCR beta chain was profiled in a study of cytomegalovirus exposure and HLA in healthy donors. Study details: Assignment to the Caucasian-associated ancestry cluster applied to around 82% of the approximately 390 genotyped donors. Study-wide results and caveats: Rare TCR sequences dominated, though some public TCRs recurred in many donors. With later analysis, a missense DCLRE1C variant became linked to TCR beta V- and J-gene trimming. The study dropped some indistinguishable V segments, TRBV6-2 and TRBV6-3 among them.

Worth noting for this clone: Its antigen is unknown.

Germline lookup yields CDR1 SGHNT and CDR2 YYREEE (reference sequence). This CDR3 spans 15 amino acids. J lost 8 bases, V lost 5 bases, and 10 bases had no gene match. With 60 Vbeta and 13 Jbeta primers, the PCR was carried out. Libraries were prepared by immunoSEQ multiplex PCR; TCRdb keeps only in-frame clonotypes and omits some of them. Among around 160,000 clones, roughly three quarters were seen once, and the ten largest hold about 6.7%. Sequencing was carried out using PBMCs. The receptor's source is a woman aged 40 to 49 in good health and CMV-seropositive. The chain joins TRBV5-4 to TRBJ2-1; 10 bases agree with TRBD2. CDR3: CASRLAGGRWDEQFF. The DNA for the CDR3 is TGTGCCAGCAGGTTAGCGGGGGGCCGGTGGGATGAGCAGTTCTTC. Full variable domain (missing parts from reference TRBV5-4 and TRBJ2-1): ETGVTQSPTHLIKTRGQQVTLRCSSQSGHNTVSWYQQALGQGPQFIFQYYREEENGRGNFPPRFSGLQFPNYSSELNVNALELDDSALYLCASRLAGGRWDEQFFGPGTRLTVL.